This T cell receptor (beta chain) comes out of a study of post-analysis software for immune sequencing data. At the level of the study: The disease courses covered relapsing-remitting, secondary progressive and progressive-relapsing multiple sclerosis. Study observations and caveats: Controls showed lower frequencies than patients for five TRBV segments, and TRBV5-6, TRBV5-1 and TRBV20-1 were among these.

Between the trimmed V and J ends, which lost 6 bases and 10 bases, there was a span of 19 bases. The length of the CDR3 is 15 residues. Remarks on this clonotype: As yet, its antigen is unknown.

Built from TCR beta cDNA, the libraries had unique molecular identifiers in them. T cells numbering about 0.95 to 10 million yielded about 500,000 cDNA molecules. TCRdb redid the calling of the PCR reads with MiXCR, one entry per CDR3 protein. The sample contains hundreds of thousands of distinct CDR3 sequences, about 27% of which appear only once. The clonotype comes from a girl aged 5 to 17 with multiple sclerosis. The sample consisted of blood. The chain joins TRBV12-3 or TRBV12-4 to TRBJ1-6; weak D call: TRBD1 (6 bases). This CDR3 reads CASSLGQLKRSPLHF. The CDR3 DNA reads as TGTGCCAGCAGCCTCGGACAGCTCAAAAGGTCACCCCTCCACTTT.